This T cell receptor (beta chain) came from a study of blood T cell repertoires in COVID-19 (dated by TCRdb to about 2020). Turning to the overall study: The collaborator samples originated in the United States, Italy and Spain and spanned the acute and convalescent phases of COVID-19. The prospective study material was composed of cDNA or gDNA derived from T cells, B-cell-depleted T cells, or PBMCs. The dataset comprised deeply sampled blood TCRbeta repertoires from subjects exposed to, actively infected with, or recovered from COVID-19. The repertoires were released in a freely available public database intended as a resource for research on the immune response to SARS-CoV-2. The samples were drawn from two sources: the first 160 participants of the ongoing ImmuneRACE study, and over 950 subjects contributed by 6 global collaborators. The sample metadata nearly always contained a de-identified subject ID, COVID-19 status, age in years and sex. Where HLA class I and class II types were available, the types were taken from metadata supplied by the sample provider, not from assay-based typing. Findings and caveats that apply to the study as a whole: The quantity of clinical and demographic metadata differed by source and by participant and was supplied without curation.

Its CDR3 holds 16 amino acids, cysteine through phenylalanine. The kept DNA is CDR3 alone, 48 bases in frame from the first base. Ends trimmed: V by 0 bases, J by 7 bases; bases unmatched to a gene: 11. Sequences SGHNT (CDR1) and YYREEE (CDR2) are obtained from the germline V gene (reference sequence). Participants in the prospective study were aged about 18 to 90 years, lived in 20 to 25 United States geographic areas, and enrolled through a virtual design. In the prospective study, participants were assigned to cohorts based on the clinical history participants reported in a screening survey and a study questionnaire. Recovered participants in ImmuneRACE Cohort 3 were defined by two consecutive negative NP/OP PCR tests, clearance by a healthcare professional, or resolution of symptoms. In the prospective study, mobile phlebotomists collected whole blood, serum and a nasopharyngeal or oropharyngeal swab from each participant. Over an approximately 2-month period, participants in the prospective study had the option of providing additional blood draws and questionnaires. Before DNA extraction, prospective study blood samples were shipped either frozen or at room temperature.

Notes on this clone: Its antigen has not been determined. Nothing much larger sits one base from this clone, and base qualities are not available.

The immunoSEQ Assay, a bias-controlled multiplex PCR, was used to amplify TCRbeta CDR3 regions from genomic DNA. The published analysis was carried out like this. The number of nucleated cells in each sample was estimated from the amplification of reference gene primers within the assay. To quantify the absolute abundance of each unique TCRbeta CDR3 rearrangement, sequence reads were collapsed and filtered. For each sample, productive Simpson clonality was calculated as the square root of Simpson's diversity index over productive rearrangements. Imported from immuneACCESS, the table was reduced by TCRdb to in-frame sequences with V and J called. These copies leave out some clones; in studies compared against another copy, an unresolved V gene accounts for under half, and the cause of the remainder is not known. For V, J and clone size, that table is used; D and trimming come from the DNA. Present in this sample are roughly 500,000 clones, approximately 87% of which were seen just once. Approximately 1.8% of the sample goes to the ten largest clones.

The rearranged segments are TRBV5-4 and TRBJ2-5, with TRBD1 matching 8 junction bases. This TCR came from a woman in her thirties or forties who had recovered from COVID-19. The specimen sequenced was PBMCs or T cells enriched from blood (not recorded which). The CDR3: CASSLGGQGMRPTQYF. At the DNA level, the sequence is TGTGCCAGCAGCTTGGGTGGACAGGGCATGAGGCCGACCCAGTACTTC.